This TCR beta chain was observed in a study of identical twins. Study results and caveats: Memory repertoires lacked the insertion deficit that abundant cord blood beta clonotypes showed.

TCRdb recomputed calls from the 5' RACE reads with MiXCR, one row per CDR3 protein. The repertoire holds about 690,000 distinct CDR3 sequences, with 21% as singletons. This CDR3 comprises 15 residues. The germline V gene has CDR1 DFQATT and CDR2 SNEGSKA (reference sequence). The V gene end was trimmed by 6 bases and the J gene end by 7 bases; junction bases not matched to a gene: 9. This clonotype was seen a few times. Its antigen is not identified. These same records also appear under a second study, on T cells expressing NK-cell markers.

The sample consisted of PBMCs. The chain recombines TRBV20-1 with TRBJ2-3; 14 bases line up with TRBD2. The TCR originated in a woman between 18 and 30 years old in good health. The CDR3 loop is CSAEGLAGAENTQYF. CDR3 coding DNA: TGCAGTGCAGAGGGACTAGCGGGAGCGGAGAATACGCAGTATTTT.